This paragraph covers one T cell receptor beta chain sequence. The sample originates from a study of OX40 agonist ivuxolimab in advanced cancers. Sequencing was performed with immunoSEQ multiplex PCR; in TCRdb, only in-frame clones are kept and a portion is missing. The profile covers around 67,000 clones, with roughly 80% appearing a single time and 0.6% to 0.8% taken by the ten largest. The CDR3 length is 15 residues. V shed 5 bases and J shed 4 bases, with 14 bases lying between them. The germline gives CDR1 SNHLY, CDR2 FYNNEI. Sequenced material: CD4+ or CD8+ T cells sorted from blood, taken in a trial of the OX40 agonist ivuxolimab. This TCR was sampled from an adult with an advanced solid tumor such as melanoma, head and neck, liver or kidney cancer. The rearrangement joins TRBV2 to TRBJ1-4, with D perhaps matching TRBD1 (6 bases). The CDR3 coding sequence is TGTGCCAGCAGTCCCCGGACAGATTATAATGAAAAACTGTTTTTT. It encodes CASSPRTDYNEKLFF.